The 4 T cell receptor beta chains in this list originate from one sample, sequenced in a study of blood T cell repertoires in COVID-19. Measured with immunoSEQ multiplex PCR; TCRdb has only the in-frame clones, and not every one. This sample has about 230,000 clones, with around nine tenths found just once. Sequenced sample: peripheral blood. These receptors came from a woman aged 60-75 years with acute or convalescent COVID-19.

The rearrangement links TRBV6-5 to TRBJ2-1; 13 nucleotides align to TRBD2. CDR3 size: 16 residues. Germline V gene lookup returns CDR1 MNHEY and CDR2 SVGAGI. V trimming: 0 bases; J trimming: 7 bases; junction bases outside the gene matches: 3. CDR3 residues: CASSYSSTSGRNEQFF. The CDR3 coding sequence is TGTGCCAGCAGTTACTCCTCGACTAGCGGGAGGAATGAGCAGTTCTTC.

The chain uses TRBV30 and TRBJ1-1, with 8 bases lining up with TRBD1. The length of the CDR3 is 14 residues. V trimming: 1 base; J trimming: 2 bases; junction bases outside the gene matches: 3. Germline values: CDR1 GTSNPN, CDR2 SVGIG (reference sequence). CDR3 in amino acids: CAWSGQGANTEAFF. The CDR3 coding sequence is TGTGCCTGGAGTGGGCAGGGGGCTAACACTGAAGCTTTCTTT.

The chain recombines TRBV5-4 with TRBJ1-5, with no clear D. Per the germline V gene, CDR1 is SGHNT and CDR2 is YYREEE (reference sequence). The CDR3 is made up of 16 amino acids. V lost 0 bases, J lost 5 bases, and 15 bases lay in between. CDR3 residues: CASSLDRSVIDQPQHF. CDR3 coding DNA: TGTGCCAGCAGCTTGGATCGAAGCGTAATCGATCAGCCCCAGCATTTT.

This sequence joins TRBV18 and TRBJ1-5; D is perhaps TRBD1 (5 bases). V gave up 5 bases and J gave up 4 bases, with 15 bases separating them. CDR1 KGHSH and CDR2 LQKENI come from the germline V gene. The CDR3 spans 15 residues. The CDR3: CASSGGGSGNQPQHF. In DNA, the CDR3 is TGTGCCAGCTCAGGCGGGGGAAGCGGAAATCAGCCCCAGCATTTT.